The 20 T cell receptor beta chains given below trace back to one sample, sequenced in a study of OX40 agonist ivuxolimab in advanced cancers. The library was made by the immunoSEQ multiplex PCR assay. Drawn from immuneACCESS, this table holds only the in-frame rearrangements with V and J called that TCRdb kept. Clones are partly lost; checked studies trace under half to an unresolved V gene and leave the rest unexplained. The sample records 60,000 or so clones, around 90% of which are singletons. The ten largest clones represent around 10% of the sample. The material sequenced was CD4+ or CD8+ T cells sorted from blood, taken in a trial of the OX40 agonist ivuxolimab. These receptors originate from an adult with an advanced solid tumor such as melanoma, head and neck, liver or kidney cancer.

The chain combines TRBV6-5 with TRBJ1-1; possible D gene TRBD1, 5 bases. V was clipped by 8 bases and J by 3 bases, with 13 bases between them. Germline V lookup: CDR1 MNHEY, CDR2 SVGAGI. The CDR3 spans 13 residues. The CDR3 nucleotides read TGTGCCAGCTGGGCAGGGTGGGACACTGAAGCTTTCTTT. This translates into CASWAGWDTEAFF.

V usage is TRBV2 and J usage is TRBJ1-6; a possible D gene is TRBD1 (5 bases). Deletions cut 3 bases from V and 0 bases from J, with 12 bases between. CDR1 and CDR2 (germline): SNHLY, FYNNEI. The CDR3 extends over 17 amino acids. DNA for the CDR3: TGTGCCAGCAGTGACGGAGGGGACGGCTCCTATAATTCACCCCTCCACTTT. Translating it yields CASSDGGDGSYNSPLHF.

The chain recombines TRBV6-6 with TRBJ2-7; 11 positions match TRBD2. CDR3 length: 16 amino acids. Germline-derived CDR1 and CDR2 are MNHNY and SVGAGI (reference sequence). The V and J ends lost 4 bases and 2 bases, in that order; junction bases with no gene match: 7. The CDR3 sequence is CASSFSGTSGPYEQYF. CDR3 DNA sequence: TGTGCCAGCAGTTTCTCCGGGACTAGCGGACCCTACGAGCAGTACTTC.

The chain carries TRBV4-1 and TRBJ2-7; TRBD2 matches 11 bases. J gave up 4 bases and V 2 bases, and 4 bases lay outside the gene matches. The CDR3 is made up of 15 amino acids. CDR1 MGHRA and CDR2 YSYEKL come from the germline V gene. The CDR3 loop is CASSQTSGSLYEQYF. DNA of the CDR3: TGCGCCAGCAGCCAAACTAGCGGGAGTTTGTACGAGCAGTACTTC.

A single count supports this clone. J is TRBJ2-7 and V is TRBV7-6, with TRBD1 identical over 10 bases. After removal of 0 bases from V and 2 bases from J, the junction contained 1 base not matched to a gene. CDR1 and CDR2 from the germline V gene are SGHVS and FNYEAQ. This CDR3 is 15 amino acids long. The chain's CDR3 is CASSLAGQGTYEQYF. The CDR3, as DNA: TGTGCCAGCAGCTTAGCGGGACAGGGGACCTACGAGCAGTACTTC.

The chain's CDR3 is CASSLIAGDYYNEQFF. The DNA for the CDR3 is TGTGCCAGCAGCTTGATAGCGGGAGACTACTACAATGAGCAGTTCTTC. The rearrangement joins TRBV7-2 to TRBJ2-1; 9 bases line up with TRBD2. Germline V gene data show CDR1 as SGHTA and CDR2 as FQGNSA. V lost 3 bases, J lost 3 bases, and 6 bases stayed unmatched. This CDR3 region has 16 residues.

V gene TRBV28 combines with J gene TRBJ1-5, with D tentatively TRBD1 (5 bases). Germline lookup yields CDR1 MDHEN and CDR2 SYDVKM. With 2 bases removed from V and 6 bases from J, the gap between germline ends came to 11 bases. This CDR3 is built from 14 residues. The CDR3 spells CASSLNPTGQPQHF. In nucleotides, the CDR3 is TGTGCCAGCAGTTTAAACCCCACAGGTCAGCCCCAGCATTTT.

V usage is TRBV5-8 and J usage is TRBJ1-1, with D perhaps matching TRBD1 (5 bases). The CDR3 has 14 residues. Germline CDR1 SGHTS, CDR2 YDEGEE. V lost 3 bases to trimming and J lost 0 bases, with 9 bases between them. The chain's CDR3 is CASSSRGMNTEAFF. DNA of the CDR3: TGTGCCAGCAGCTCCCGGGGGATGAACACTGAAGCTTTCTTT. Variable domain in full (rest from reference TRBV5-8 and TRBJ1-1): EAGVTQSPTHLIKTRGQQATLRCSPISGHTSVYWYQQALGLGLQFLLWYDEGEERNRGNFPPRFSGRQFPNYSSELNVNALELEDSALYLCASSSRGMNTEAFFGQGTRLTVV.

Only one count was recorded for this clone. The chain uses TRBV11-2 and TRBJ2-7; D is unresolved. CDR3 length: 13 amino acids. The germline V gene encodes CDR1 SGHAT and CDR2 FQNNGV. With 0 bases removed from V and 6 bases from J, the gap between germline ends came to 9 bases. CDR3 in DNA: TGTGCCAGCAGCTTAGAGGATTTTTTCGAGCAGTACTTC. As protein: CASSLEDFFEQYF. Full variable domain (outside the CDR3, taken from reference TRBV11-2 and TRBJ2-7): EAGVAQSPRYKIIEKRQSVAFWCNPISGHATLYWYQQILGQGPKLLIQFQNNGVVDDSQLPKDRFSAERLKGVDSTLKIQPAKLEDSAVYLCASSLEDFFEQYFGPGTRLTVT.

The chain uses TRBV7-8 and TRBJ2-5, with 7 bases that match TRBD1. J was trimmed by 4 bases and V by 5 bases; bases with no gene match: 7. The CDR3 loop spans 14 amino acids. CDR1 and CDR2 from the germline V gene are SGHVS and FQNEAQ. This CDR3 reads CASSGDRRGETQYF. CDR3 DNA: TGTGCCAGCAGCGGGGACAGACGGGGAGAGACCCAGTACTTC.

The CDR3 DNA reads TGTGCCAGCAGCTACCTAGCGGGGGTTGGCTCAGATACGCAGTATTTT. Amino acids: CASSYLAGVGSDTQYF. The chain is built from TRBV7-2 and TRBJ2-3; TRBD2 matches at 10 bases. The trim removed 4 bases at V and 4 bases at J, leaving 8 bases unmatched. CDR1 is SGHTA, CDR2 FQGNSA, per germline. The CDR3 loop spans 16 amino acids.

Here the CDR3 DNA reads TGTGCCAGCAGCTCCGGCACTAGCGGGAGTTCCGGCGGCGAGCAGTACTTC. This sequence encodes CASSSGTSGSSGGEQYF. This sequence joins TRBV7-7 and TRBJ2-7, with 11 bases identical to TRBD2. CDR3 length equals 17 residues. J lost 6 bases, V lost 4 bases, and 14 bases had no gene match. Germline loops: CDR1 SSHAT, CDR2 FNYEAQ (reference sequence).

Written as DNA, the CDR3 is TGTGCCAGCAGCCCAGAGCGGGGAAGGGAAGGTAACACCGGGGAGCTGTTTTTT. Translating it yields CASSPERGREGNTGELFF. The chain combines TRBV7-9 with TRBJ2-2; the match to TRBD2 covers 7 bases. Germline CDR1 SEHNR, CDR2 FQNEAQ (reference sequence). The CDR3 contains 18 residues. V shed 5 bases, J shed 2 bases, and the junction held 14 bases outside the gene matches. The entire variable domain, with the rest obtained from reference TRBV7-9 and TRBJ2-2, is as follows: DTGVSQNPRHKITKRGQNVTFRCDPISEHNRLYWYRQTLGQGPEFLTYFQNEAQLEKSRLLSDRFSAERPKGSFSTLEIQRTEQGDSAMYLCASSPERGREGNTGELFFGEGSRLTVL.

The gene calls are TRBV27 and TRBJ1-2; D unclear. The V gene lost 4 bases and the J gene lost 0 bases, with 9 bases spanning the gap. This CDR3 has 14 residues. The germline V gene has CDR1 MNHEY and CDR2 SMNVEV (reference sequence). The CDR3 reads CASSSPTTNYGYTF. CDR3 sequence (DNA): TGTGCCAGCAGTTCCCCGACAACTAACTATGGCTACACCTTC.

The J gene is TRBJ1-1, the V gene TRBV6-5; no clear D gene. V was cut by 4 bases and J by 6 bases, with 6 bases left in between. Germline V gene lookup returns CDR1 MNHEY and CDR2 SVGAGI. This CDR3 is 11 amino acids long. The CDR3 coding sequence is TGTGCCAGCAGTTTTTCGTCTGAAGCTTTCTTT. It specifies CASSFSSEAFF.

This clone rates as medium-sized. The chain has TRBV2 and TRBJ1-5; weak D call: TRBD1 (5 bases). The CDR3 sequence is 14 residues long. Germline values: CDR1 SNHLY, CDR2 FYNNEI. Trimming pared 3 bases from V and 3 bases from J, leaving 9 bases between. The CDR3 loop reads CASSDQGNNQPQHF. CDR3 DNA sequence: TGTGCCAGCAGTGATCAGGGAAACAATCAGCCCCAGCATTTT.

The chain links TRBV10-2 to TRBJ2-1; 8 positions match TRBD2. CDR1 WSHSY and CDR2 SAAADI come from the germline V gene. CDR3 size: 15 residues. V gave up 1 base and J gave up 6 bases; unmatched junction bases: 5. The CDR3: CASSEFPGGLNEQFF. CDR3 nucleotides: TGCGCCAGCAGTGAGTTCCCGGGGGGGCTCAATGAGCAGTTCTTC.

The chain joins TRBV28 to TRBJ2-7; 8 nucleotides line up with TRBD2. V shed 7 bases, J shed 1 base, and the junction held 9 bases outside the gene matches. The germline V gene encodes CDR1 MDHEN and CDR2 SYDVKM. The CDR3 consists of 15 residues. Here the CDR3 DNA reads TGTGCCAGCAATGGAGGTAGCGGGGTTTCCTACGAGCAGTACTTC. Translated: CASNGGSGVSYEQYF. Together with reference TRBV28 and TRBJ2-7, the CDR3 gives the full variable domain: DVKVTQSSRYLVKRTGEKVFLECVQDMDHENMFWYRQDPGLGLRLIYFSYDVKMKEKGDIPEGYSVSREKKERFSLILESASTNQTSMYLCASNGGSGVSYEQYFGPGTRLTVT.

The chain recombines TRBV27 with TRBJ1-1; tentative D call: TRBD1 (5 bases). CDR1 MNHEY and CDR2 SMNVEV come from the germline V gene (reference sequence). With 3 bases removed from V and 3 bases from J, the gap between germline ends came to 11 bases. The CDR3 covers 14 residues. The CDR3 coding sequence is TGTGCCAGCAGTTTGAGTTGGGGGTACACTGAAGCTTTCTTT. As protein: CASSLSWGYTEAFF.

The CDR3 region is CAGQSAYNSPLHF. In DNA form, the CDR3 reads TGTGCCGGGCAGTCCGCCTATAATTCACCCCTCCACTTT. V is TRBV9 and J is TRBJ1-6, with D unclear. CDR1 and CDR2 (germline): SGDLS, YYNGEE. Trimming shortened V by 10 bases and J by 2 bases, and 10 bases separated the two germline ends. This CDR3 spans 13 amino acids.